This is a list of T cell receptor beta chains from one sample in a study of regulatory T cells in long-lasting Graves disease. TCRdb recomputed calls from the multiplex PCR reads with MiXCR, one row per CDR3 protein. The table includes under 450,000 distinct CDR3 sequences, around 23% detected once. The sample in question was peripheral blood mononuclear cells (PBMCs), obtained when the disease was refractory, from a patient treated with antithyroid drugs. Receptors originate from a middle-aged woman with Graves disease. CDR3s leave out the opening cysteine and the closing phenylalanine or tryptophan. The order of the fields is CDR3 protein, clone size, D gene, V gene, J gene. The D gene is left open where the match is weak. For some rows the clone size is stated as once, few or many, or as a class when expanded; others skip it.

cdr3_aa: ASSQEGKDASSYNEQF
clone_size: .
d_call: .
v_call: TRBV4-1
j_call: TRBJ2-1

cdr3_aa: ASSSPGTSPVEQY
clone_size: many
d_call: .
v_call: TRBV28
j_call: TRBJ2-7

cdr3_aa: ASSLDMISGGFTEAF
clone_size: few
d_call: TRBD1
v_call: TRBV5-8
j_call: TRBJ1-1

cdr3_aa: ASTSGGIHRGYMNTEAF
clone_size: many
d_call: TRBD1
v_call: TRBV28
j_call: TRBJ1-1

cdr3_aa: ASSLGGLRSLATEAF
clone_size: .
d_call: .
v_call: TRBV2
j_call: TRBJ1-1

cdr3_aa: ASRPGNRDHSNQPQH
clone_size: few
d_call: .
v_call: TRBV6-4
j_call: TRBJ1-5

cdr3_aa: ASSLPRGVLADTEAF
clone_size: many
d_call: TRBD1
v_call: TRBV5-1
j_call: TRBJ1-1

cdr3_aa: SASDQTNIQY
clone_size: many
d_call: .
v_call: TRBV20-1
j_call: TRBJ2-4

cdr3_aa: ASSLPGQGQAF
clone_size: .
d_call: TRBD1
v_call: TRBV7-9
j_call: TRBJ1-1

cdr3_aa: SATVLTGIPNEKLF
clone_size: .
d_call: .
v_call: TRBV20-1
j_call: TRBJ1-4

cdr3_aa: ASSFQRAVGDTQY
clone_size: .
d_call: .
v_call: TRBV28
j_call: TRBJ2-3

cdr3_aa: ASSLGRTSNQPQH
clone_size: many
d_call: .
v_call: TRBV2
j_call: TRBJ1-5

cdr3_aa: ATQMGLGMPQH
clone_size: many
d_call: .
v_call: TRBV2
j_call: TRBJ1-5

cdr3_aa: SARDLSGVGNQPQH
clone_size: .
d_call: .
v_call: TRBV20-1
j_call: TRBJ1-5

cdr3_aa: ASTSSSSTDTQY
clone_size: .
d_call: .
v_call: TRBV28
j_call: TRBJ2-3

cdr3_aa: ASSNDPGQGKVRQPQH
clone_size: many
d_call: TRBD1
v_call: TRBV6-8
j_call: TRBJ1-5

cdr3_aa: SVGDTNTGELF
clone_size: .
d_call: .
v_call: TRBV29-1
j_call: TRBJ2-2

cdr3_aa: ASSPASGSGETQY
clone_size: few
d_call: TRBD2
v_call: TRBV5-6
j_call: TRBJ2-5

cdr3_aa: ATSETGRGAEKLF
clone_size: many
d_call: .
v_call: TRBV24-1
j_call: TRBJ1-4

cdr3_aa: ASSYSENLDRLYEQY
clone_size: few
d_call: .
v_call: TRBV6-5
j_call: TRBJ2-7

cdr3_aa: ASGGGGGRIRATQY
clone_size: many
d_call: .
v_call: TRBV6-1
j_call: TRBJ2-5

cdr3_aa: ASSLEFSGSPYEQY
clone_size: many
d_call: .
v_call: TRBV7-2
j_call: TRBJ2-7

cdr3_aa: SARPGRDKPQH
clone_size: few
d_call: .
v_call: TRBV20-1
j_call: TRBJ1-5

cdr3_aa: ASSLQGSFNTEAF
clone_size: .
d_call: .
v_call: TRBV27
j_call: TRBJ1-1

cdr3_aa: ASSGAHRETGDEQY
clone_size: many
d_call: TRBD1
v_call: TRBV2
j_call: TRBJ2-7